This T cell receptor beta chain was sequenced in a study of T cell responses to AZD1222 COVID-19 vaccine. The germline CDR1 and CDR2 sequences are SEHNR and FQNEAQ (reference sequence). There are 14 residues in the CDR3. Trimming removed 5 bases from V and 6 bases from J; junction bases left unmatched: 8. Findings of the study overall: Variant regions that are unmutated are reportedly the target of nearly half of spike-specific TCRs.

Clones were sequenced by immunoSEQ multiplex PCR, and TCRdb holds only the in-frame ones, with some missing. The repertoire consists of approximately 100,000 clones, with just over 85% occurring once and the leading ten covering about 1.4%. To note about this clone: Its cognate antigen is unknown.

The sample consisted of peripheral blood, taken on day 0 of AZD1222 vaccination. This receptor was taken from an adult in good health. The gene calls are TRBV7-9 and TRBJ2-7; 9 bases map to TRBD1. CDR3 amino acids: CASSVPGQGFEQYF. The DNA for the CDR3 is TGTGCCAGCAGCGTCCCGGGACAGGGTTTCGAGCAGTACTTC.